What follows are 30 T cell receptor beta chains derived from one specimen sequenced in a study of shared T cell receptors in the human thymus. Profiled with immunoSEQ multiplex PCR; TCRdb holds only in-frame clones, not every one. The sample carries 700,000 or so clones, 80% to 90% recorded once. These data were likewise used in another study, on human thymus T cells.

Sample: thymocytes. All receptors derive from a girl under three years old with a congenital heart defect.

In DNA form, the CDR3 reads TGTGCCAGCTCACCACCGAGGGTAGAGAGGATCCGGAACACTGAAGCTTTCTTT. This codes for CASSPPRVERIRNTEAFF. This chain connects TRBV18 to TRBJ1-1; D ambiguous. CDR1 is KGHSH, CDR2 LQKENI, per germline. V lost 0 bases, J lost 1 base, and 18 bases lay in between. The CDR3 totals 18 residues.

The chain joins TRBV9 to TRBJ2-1, with D perhaps TRBD2 (6 bases). The germline V and J ends were trimmed by 0 bases and 9 bases, with 13 bases remaining between them. Germline V CDR1 and CDR2: SGDLS, YYNGEE. CDR3 length: 14 amino acids. CDR3 in amino acids: CASSVDAGMGEQFF. Here the CDR3 DNA reads TGTGCCAGCAGCGTAGACGCGGGGATGGGTGAGCAGTTCTTC.

This clone was counted only a few times. The V and J genes are TRBV15 and TRBJ1-1; D is unresolved. The germline V gene encodes CDR1 LNHNV and CDR2 YYDKDF (reference sequence). V was clipped by 5 bases and J by 2 bases, with 21 bases between them. This CDR3 is built from 17 residues. CDR3 bases: TGTGCCACCAGCGATTTATCTCCAGCAGACACCAACACTGAAGCTTTCTTT. It yields the protein CATSDLSPADTNTEAFF.

The chain joins TRBV19 to TRBJ2-7; the D gene is possibly TRBD1 (5 bases). The V gene lost 4 bases and the J gene lost 3 bases, with 16 bases spanning the gap. This CDR3 has 15 residues. Germline V lookup: CDR1 LNHDA, CDR2 SQIVND (reference sequence). The CDR3: CASSKPLGVLYEQYF. The DNA for the CDR3 is TGTGCCAGTAGTAAACCCTTAGGGGTCCTCTACGAGCAGTACTTC.

The chain recombines TRBV14 with TRBJ1-4; 10 bases map to TRBD1. Germline CDR1 reads SGHDN; CDR2 reads FVKESK. After removal of 4 bases from V and 8 bases from J, the junction contained 1 base not matched to a gene. The CDR3 has 13 residues. In DNA, the CDR3 is TGTGCCAGCAGCCGGGACAGGGGCGAAAAACTGTTTTTT. Residues: CASSRDRGEKLFF.

The chain links TRBV2 to TRBJ2-3; TRBD2 matches at 9 bases. The V segment lost 2 bases and the J segment 4 bases; nucleotides outside the gene matches: 7. The CDR3 extends over 16 amino acids. Germline V gene data show CDR1 as SNHLY and CDR2 as FYNNEI. The CDR3 region has the DNA TGTGCCAGCAGTGAATTTGCGGGGGGGCGTGCAGATACGCAGTATTTT. Protein product: CASSEFAGGRADTQYF.

The rearrangement links TRBV11-2 to TRBJ2-4; 10 bases are a match to TRBD1. The germline V gene encodes CDR1 SGHAT and CDR2 FQNNGV. The junction had 12 bases not matched to a gene; V was cut back by 0 bases and J by 7 bases. This CDR3 comprises 18 residues. DNA for the CDR3: TGTGCCAGCAGCTTAGACATCCACGTACTGGACAGGGGGAACATTCAGTACTTC. This translates into CASSLDIHVLDRGNIQYF.

The rearrangement joins TRBV5-1 to TRBJ2-7; no firm D call. The germline CDR1 and CDR2 sequences are SGHRS and YFSETQ. The CDR3 is made up of 15 amino acids. V lost 0 bases to trimming and J lost 1 base, with 11 bases between them. DNA for the CDR3: TGCGCCAGCAGCTTGGGAGGTGGTGAGTCCTACGAGCAGTACTTC. Protein: CASSLGGGESYEQYF.

This clone was picked up a small number of times. The chain links TRBV28 to TRBJ2-5, with 7 positions matching TRBD1. Trimming removed 0 bases from V and 2 bases from J; junction bases left unmatched: 15. Germline values: CDR1 MDHEN, CDR2 SYDVKM. The CDR3 sequence is 19 residues long. CDR3 DNA sequence: TGTGCCAGCAGTTTATGGGCCGAACCTAGGGGGCGGCTACAAGAGACCCAGTACTTC. Amino acid sequence: CASSLWAEPRGRLQETQYF.

This chain links TRBV15 with TRBJ2-7; TRBD1 aligns across 7 bases. Trimming at V came to 8 bases and at J to 0 bases, leaving 7 bases not matched to a gene. The CDR3 runs to 14 residues. CDR1 is LNHNV and CDR2 is YYDKDF in the germline V gene (reference sequence). CDR3 in amino acids: CATARQGYSYEQYF. CDR3 DNA: TGTGCCACCGCAAGACAGGGATACTCCTACGAGCAGTACTTC.

The chain uses TRBV6-1 and TRBJ2-7, with D maybe TRBD1 (6 bases). V gave up 2 bases and J gave up 2 bases, with 22 bases separating them. In germline, CDR1 is MNHNS, CDR2 SASEGT. The CDR3 contains 18 residues. The CDR3 protein is CASSENTPSDRTPYEQYF. The CDR3 DNA is TGTGCCAGCAGTGAAAACACTCCCTCCGACAGGACGCCCTACGAGCAGTACTTC.

The rearrangement links TRBV4-1 to TRBJ2-5; TRBD2 is a possible D gene (5 bases). The J call may be mistaken, given a closer DNA end match to TRBJ2-7. The germline V gene has CDR1 MGHRA and CDR2 YSYEKL. The CDR3 runs to 14 residues. The CDR3 bases are TGCGCCAGCAGCCAAGATCGCGGGCCCTACGAGCAGTACTTC. Translated, it gives CASSQDRGPYEQYF.

This chain uses TRBV29-1 with TRBJ2-7, with 8 positions matching TRBD1. This CDR3 spans 15 amino acids. The germline gives CDR1 SQVTM, CDR2 ANQGSEA. J was trimmed by 5 bases and V by 7 bases; bases with no gene match: 16. CDR3 coding DNA: TGCAGCGCCACAGGAGGGGACAGGCCTGAGGACGAGCAGTACTTC. Translating gives CSATGGDRPEDEQYF.

This chain links TRBV28 with TRBJ2-7, with D perhaps matching TRBD1 (6 bases). CDR1 is MDHEN, CDR2 SYDVKM, per germline. The CDR3 has 12 amino acids. V lost 7 bases and J 5 bases, leaving 12 bases between the germline ends. The CDR3 sequence: CASTGQLDEQYF. CDR3 coding DNA: TGTGCCAGCACCGGACAGTTAGACGAGCAGTACTTC.

The V call is TRBV2, the J call TRBJ2-1; unclear D gene. Germline CDR1 and CDR2: SNHLY and FYNNEI. CDR3 length equals 20 residues. Trimming stripped 4 bases from V and 2 bases from J, with 27 bases between. CDR3 residues: CASSVVRLRNPDQTYNEQFF. As DNA, the CDR3 is TGTGCCAGCAGTGTAGTCAGACTCCGAAACCCCGACCAAACCTACAATGAGCAGTTCTTC. The full variable domain, completed using reference TRBV2 and TRBJ2-1, is EPEVTQTPSHQVTQMGQEVILRCVPISNHLYFYWYRQILGQKVEFLVSFYNNEISEKSEIFDDQFSVERPDGSNFTLKIRSTKLEDSAMYFCASSVVRLRNPDQTYNEQFFGPGTRLTVL.

The chain employs TRBV4-1 and TRBJ2-4; no firm D call. CDR1 is MGHRA and CDR2 is YSYEKL in the germline V gene. CDR3 length: 14 residues. The V end was cut by 9 bases, the J end by 0 bases, with 12 bases between. The CDR3 region is CASKPTLAKNIQYF. CDR3 coding DNA: TGCGCCAGTAAACCGACTCTAGCCAAAAACATTCAGTACTTC.

The chain is built from TRBV4-1 and TRBJ1-5; 8 bases line up with TRBD1. Germline values: CDR1 MGHRA, CDR2 YSYEKL. The CDR3 contains 18 residues. Germline trimming cut 1 base from V and 4 bases from J; bases unmatched to any gene: 12. The DNA of the CDR3 is TGCGCCAGCAGCCAAGTATCCAGGGGGCCTCAACTAAATCAGCCCCAGCATTTT. It specifies CASSQVSRGPQLNQPQHF.

V is TRBV7-9 and J is TRBJ1-2; 8 positions agree with TRBD1. Per the germline V gene, CDR1 is SEHNR and CDR2 is FQNEAQ (reference sequence). The CDR3 covers 16 residues. Trimming cost V 5 bases and J 0 bases; bases outside gene matches: 8. CDR3 residues: CASSQTGTGSNYGYTF. The CDR3, as DNA: TGTGCCAGCAGCCAAACGGGGACAGGTTCTAACTATGGCTACACCTTC.

A note on this clone: One end of the junction does not line up with germline, which may come from a read error. The chain combines TRBV7-2 with TRBJ2-1; possible D gene TRBD2, 5 bases. CDR3 length equals 10 residues. Germline V gene lookup returns CDR1 SGHTA and CDR2 FQGNSA. The CDR3 nucleotides read TGCTCAACTAGAATCAATGAGCAGTTCTTC. This translates into CSTRINEQFF.

The V gene is TRBV5-5, the J gene TRBJ1-2; D call uncertain. The germline V gene encodes CDR1 SGHKS and CDR2 YYEKEE (reference sequence). CDR3 size: 14 residues. Between the trimmed V and J ends, which lost 2 bases and 8 bases, there was a span of 16 bases. The CDR3 protein is CASSFGFQEEGYTF. In DNA form, the CDR3 reads TGTGCCAGCAGCTTCGGGTTCCAAGAGGAGGGCTACACCTTC.

The table lists this clone with a count of one. The chain has TRBV30 and TRBJ1-6; tentative D call: TRBD1 (5 bases). The V gene's germline CDR1 is GTSNPN and CDR2 SVGIG (reference sequence). Trimming took 3 bases from V and 9 from J, leaving 24 bases between them. This CDR3 region has 17 residues. CDR3 nucleotide sequence: TGTGCCTGGAGCCTCACCCTCGAAACCGGGGGATTTTCACCCCTCCACTTT. Residues: CAWSLTLETGGFSPLHF.

V usage is TRBV5-1 and J usage is TRBJ2-7; 10 bases fit TRBD2. Trimming removed 4 bases from V and 0 bases from J; junction bases left unmatched: 7. Germline V gene sequence: CDR1 SGHRS, CDR2 YFSETQ. The CDR3 consists of 16 residues. The CDR3 coding sequence is TGCGCCAGCAGCATGCCCCTAGCGGGGGTCTCCTACGAGCAGTACTTC. Protein sequence: CASSMPLAGVSYEQYF. The full variable domain, with the rest looked up from reference TRBV5-1 and TRBJ2-7, is KAGVTQTPRYLIKTRGQQVTLSCSPISGHRSVSWYQQTPGQGLQFLFEYFSETQRNKGNFPGRFSGRQFSNSRSEMNVSTLELGDSALYLCASSMPLAGVSYEQYFGPGTRLTVT.

This clone was recorded a few times. V usage is TRBV11-1 and J usage is TRBJ2-3, with D unresolved. Germline V lookup: CDR1 SGHAT, CDR2 FQDESV (reference sequence). The CDR3 length is 17 residues. Trimming shortened V by 5 bases and J by 2 bases, and 20 bases separated the two germline ends. DNA for the CDR3: TGTGCCAGCAGCATTCGCGCTTGGGCCAGATCCACAGATACGCAGTATTTT. The encoded protein is CASSIRAWARSTDTQYF. Drawing the rest from reference TRBV11-1 and TRBJ2-3, the complete variable domain is EAEVAQSPRYKITEKSQAVAFWCDPISGHATLYWYRQILGQGPELLVQFQDESVVDDSQLPKDRFSAERLKGVDSTLKIQPAELGDSAMYLCASSIRAWARSTDTQYFGPGTRLTVL.

The J gene is TRBJ1-2, the V gene TRBV9, with D unresolved. CDR3 length: 15 residues. Germline assignment: CDR1 SGDLS and CDR2 YYNGEE. Trimming took 0 bases from V and 8 from J, leaving 17 bases between them. This CDR3 is CASSVGAALKFGYTF. CDR3 DNA sequence: TGTGCCAGCAGCGTAGGGGCAGCCTTAAAGTTCGGCTACACCTTC.

The V call is TRBV6-6, the J call TRBJ1-3; D gene uncertain. Germline lookup yields CDR1 MNHNY and CDR2 SVGAGI (reference sequence). V was trimmed by 4 bases and J by 0 bases, leaving 10 bases between them. CDR3 length: 15 amino acids. CDR3 amino acids: CASSSRIISGNTIYF. The CDR3 DNA is TGTGCCAGCAGTTCCAGAATAATCTCTGGAAACACCATATATTTT.

V is TRBV15 and J is TRBJ2-6; 7 bases are a match to TRBD1. In germline, CDR1 is LNHNV, CDR2 YYDKDF (reference sequence). CDR3 size: 18 residues. V shed 3 bases and J 0 bases; nucleotides not matched to a gene: 8. The CDR3 is CATSRGVRGLSGANVLTF. For the CDR3, the DNA is TGTGCCACCAGCAGGGGGGTGAGGGGGCTCTCTGGGGCCAACGTCCTGACTTTC.

This sequence joins TRBV6-6 and TRBJ2-5; D is possibly TRBD1 (7 bases). CDR1 and CDR2 from the germline V gene are MNHNY and SVGAGI (reference sequence). The CDR3 runs 15 residues. Deletions cut 6 bases from V and 4 bases from J, with 18 bases between. CDR3 DNA: TGTGCCAGCAGATACGTGGAGGGGGCCCTAGAGACCCAGTACTTC. Amino acids: CASRYVEGALETQYF.

This chain connects TRBV5-1 to TRBJ1-2; D gene ambiguous. This CDR3 is built from 21 residues. V gave up 0 bases and J gave up 4 bases, with 31 bases separating them. CDR1 and CDR2 from the germline V gene are SGHRS and YFSETQ. CDR3 amino acids: CASSLVWRRKGLLEGVYGYTF. The CDR3 DNA reads TGCGCCAGCAGCTTGGTGTGGCGCAGGAAAGGGTTATTGGAGGGTGTCTATGGCTACACCTTC.

This clone was seen a handful of times. The chain joins TRBV6-5 to TRBJ2-7, with D possibly being TRBD2 (5 bases). Trimming took 2 bases from V and 4 from J, leaving 15 bases between them. Germline CDR1 and CDR2: MNHEY and SVGAGI. The CDR3 spans 15 residues. DNA for the CDR3: TGTGCCAGCAGTTACCTTCCAGGAGGTGGATACGAGCAGTACTTC. This translates into CASSYLPGGGYEQYF.

J is TRBJ1-5 and V is TRBV29-1, with 9 bases that match TRBD1. The CDR3 is made up of 13 amino acids. After removal of 4 bases from V and 4 bases from J, the junction contained 2 bases not matched to a gene. Germline lookup yields CDR1 SQVTM and CDR2 ANQGSEA. The CDR3 loop is CSVGDRENQPQHF. The CDR3 nucleotides are TGCAGCGTTGGGGACAGGGAGAATCAGCCCCAGCATTTT.